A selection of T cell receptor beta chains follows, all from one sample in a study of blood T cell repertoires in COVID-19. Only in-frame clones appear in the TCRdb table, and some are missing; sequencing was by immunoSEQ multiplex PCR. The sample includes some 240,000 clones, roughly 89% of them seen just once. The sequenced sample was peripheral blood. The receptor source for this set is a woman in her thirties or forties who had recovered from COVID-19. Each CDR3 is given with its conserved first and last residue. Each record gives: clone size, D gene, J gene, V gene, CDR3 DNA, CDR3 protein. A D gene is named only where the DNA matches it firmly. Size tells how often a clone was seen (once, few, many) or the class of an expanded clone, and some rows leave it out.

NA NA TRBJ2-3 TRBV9 TGTGCCAGCAGCGTAGTCCTAGGAGCAGATACGCAGTATTTT CASSVVLGADTQYF
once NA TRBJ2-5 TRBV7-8 TGTGCCAGCAGCACTCGCACAGGGCAGGTCTCGGAGACCCAGTACTTC CASSTRTGQVSETQYF
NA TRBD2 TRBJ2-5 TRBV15 TGTGCCACCAGCAGGGTAAAGGGACTAGCGGGAGTCGGAGAGACCCAGTACTTC CATSRVKGLAGVGETQYF
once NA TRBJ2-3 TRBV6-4 TGTGCCAGCAGTGACTCTGGGGGGAGCGGCACAGATACGCAGTATTTT CASSDSGGSGTDTQYF
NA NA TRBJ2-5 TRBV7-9 TGTGCCAGCAGCCGCCCTTCAGGGGTTCAAGAGACCCAGTACTTC CASSRPSGVQETQYF
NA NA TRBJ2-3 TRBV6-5 TGTGCCAGCACCAGCGAGGGTCCAGATACGCAGTATTTT CASTSEGPDTQYF
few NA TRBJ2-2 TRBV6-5 TGTGCCAGCAGTTATTCATTTCTCAGGGACACCGGGGAGCTGTTTTTT CASSYSFLRDTGELFF
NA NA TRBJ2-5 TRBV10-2 TGCGCCAGCAGTGAGTCGGGCGGGCTTGGGGAGACCCAGTACTTC CASSESGGLGETQYF
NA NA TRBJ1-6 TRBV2 TGTGCGTACCGGTCGGGGGATAATTCACCCCTCCACTTT CAYRSGDNSPLHF
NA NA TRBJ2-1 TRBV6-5 TGTGCCGCAGGATACGCGACAGGTTCCTACAATGAGCAGTTCTTC CAAGYATGSYNEQFF
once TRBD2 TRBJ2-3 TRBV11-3 TGTGCCAGCAGCTACCCGGGACTAGCAGATACGCAGTATTTT CASSYPGLADTQYF
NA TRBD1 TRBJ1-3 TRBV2 TGTGCCAGCAGCCGGGACAGATCGGTTGGAAACACCATATATTTT CASSRDRSVGNTIYF
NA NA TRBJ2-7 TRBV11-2 TGTGCCAGCAGCCCGACAGGGAGGTCCTACGAGCAGTACTTC CASSPTGRSYEQYF
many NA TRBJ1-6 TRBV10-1 TGCGCCAGCAGTGAGTCCCGGGGGAATTCACCCCTCCACTTT CASSESRGNSPLHF
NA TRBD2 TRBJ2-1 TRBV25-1 TGTGCCAGCAGTGAATGGGGGGGGGATTCCTACAATGAGCAGTTCTTC CASSEWGGDSYNEQFF
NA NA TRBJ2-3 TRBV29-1 TGCAGCGTTCGGGGTTCAGATACGCAGTATTTT CSVRGSDTQYF
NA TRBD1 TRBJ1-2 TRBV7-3 TGTGCCAGCAGCGAAAGACAGGGGGCGAGCTATGGCTACACCTTC CASSERQGASYGYTF
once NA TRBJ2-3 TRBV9 TGTGCCAGCAGCCAATCGGCAGAGGGATCTCGGGAGAGTCGAGATACGCAGTATTTT CASSQSAEGSRESRDTQYF
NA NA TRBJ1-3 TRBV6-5 TGTGCCAGCAGTTACGGCAGGGGAAAAGGAAACACCATATATTTT CASSYGRGKGNTIYF
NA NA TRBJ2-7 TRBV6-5 TGTGCCAGCAGTCCACCCGGCTCAGGGACCTACGAGCAGTACTTC CASSPPGSGTYEQYF
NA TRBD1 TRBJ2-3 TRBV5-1 TGCGCCAGCAGCGAAACCGGGACAGTCACAGATACGCAGTATTTT CASSETGTVTDTQYF
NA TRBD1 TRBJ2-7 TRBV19 TGTGCCACCTCTCCGGGACAGGGGGTCTACGAGCAGTACTTC CATSPGQGVYEQYF
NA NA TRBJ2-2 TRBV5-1 TGCGCCAGCAGCGAACTAGACACCGGGGAGCTGTTTTTT CASSELDTGELFF
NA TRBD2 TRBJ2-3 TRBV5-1 TGCGCCAGCAGCCATAGCGGGGGGGACACAGATACGCAGTATTTT CASSHSGGDTDTQYF
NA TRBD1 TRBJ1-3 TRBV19 TGTGCCAGTAGTAGCAAGCCCGGGACAGGGTCTGGAAACACCATATATTTT CASSSKPGTGSGNTIYF
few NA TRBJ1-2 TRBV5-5 TGTGCCAGCAGCGGCGGGGTCGGGTATGGCTACACCTTC CASSGGVGYGYTF
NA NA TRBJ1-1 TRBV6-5 TGTGCCAGCAGTAACTACAGGGACGAAGCTTTCTTT CASSNYRDEAFF
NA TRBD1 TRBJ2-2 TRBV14 TGTGCCAGCAGCCGCCGGGACAGGGTCGGCGCCGGGGAGCTGTTTTTT CASSRRDRVGAGELFF
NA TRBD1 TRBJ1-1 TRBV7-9 TGTGCCAGCAGCTTACAGGGGGCTCACACTGAAGCTTTCTTT CASSLQGAHTEAFF
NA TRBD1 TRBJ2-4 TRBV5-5 TGTGCCAGCAGCCCCCGACAGGGGCCCGGAAACATTCAGTACTTC CASSPRQGPGNIQYF
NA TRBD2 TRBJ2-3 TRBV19 TGTGCCAGTAGTATAGCCAGGGAGGGGACCCATACGCAGTATTTT CASSIAREGTHTQYF
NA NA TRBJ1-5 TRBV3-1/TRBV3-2 TGTGCCAGCAGCCAAGGAGCACAGGAGAATCAGCCCCAGCATTTT CASSQGAQENQPQHF
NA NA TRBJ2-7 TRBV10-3 TGTGCCATCTCCACTACCTACGAGCAGTACTTC CAISTTYEQYF
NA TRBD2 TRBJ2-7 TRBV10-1 TGCGCCAGCAACGACGGGGGGGCTGGTCGGCAGTACTTC CASNDGGAGRQYF
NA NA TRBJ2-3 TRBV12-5 TGTGCTAGTGGTACAGGGATTAGCACAGATACGCAGTATTTT CASGTGISTDTQYF
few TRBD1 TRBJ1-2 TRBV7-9 TGTGCCAGCAGCTTCAACAGGGGTCCGGAGGGCTACACCTTC CASSFNRGPEGYTF
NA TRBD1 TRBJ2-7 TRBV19 TGTGCCAGTAGTACCACCGGGACAGGGGGACTCGAGCAGTACTTC CASSTTGTGGLEQYF
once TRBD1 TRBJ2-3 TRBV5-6 TGTGCCAGCAGCGCAGGGACAGGGCGCACAGATACGCAGTATTTT CASSAGTGRTDTQYF
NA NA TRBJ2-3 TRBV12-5 TGTGCTAGTGGTTCACGAGAGGTCACAGATACGCAGTATTTT CASGSREVTDTQYF